This T cell receptor beta chain was recovered during a study of T cells in Graves' hyperthyroidism and ophthalmopathy (dated by TCRdb to between 2018 and 2021). Study-wide context: Peripheral blood was sampled at the time of initial diagnosis, prior to any treatment. A discovery cohort of fewer than 110 patients, about 40 with Graves' ophthalmopathy and more than 55 with stable Graves' hyperthyroidism, was used to find distinguishing TCR V-J signatures. Prospective prediction of ophthalmopathy was tested in an independent validation cohort of about 19 hyperthyroidism patients and 17 patients who later progressed to ophthalmopathy. The 95 to 100 discovery patients were divided at random into training and test sets in a 7:3 ratio. The study also compared thyroid tissue and blood T-cell repertoires from more than five Graves' hyperthyroidism patients. After blood sampling, hyperthyroidism patients were treated with methimazole at a starting dose of 30 mg daily, and ophthalmopathy patients were treated with high-dose intravenous methylprednisolone. According to the paper, TCR Vbeta CDR3 sequencing was carried out on 135 peripheral blood samples, which came from 40 to 45 ophthalmopathy, 75 or so hyperthyroidism and approximately 17 progressor patients. Broad study findings and their caveats: During validation, the model predicted progression to ophthalmopathy a median of roughly six months ahead of onset, with more than 55% sensitivity and about 75% specificity. No statistical method was used to fix the sample size in advance, and group allocation was not hidden from the investigators. Most expanded thyroid clonotypes (frequency above 0.001) were also detected in blood, suggesting blood repertoires may reflect thyroid immune responses. A 13 V-J signature model separated ophthalmopathy from stable hyperthyroidism, with nearly 90% sensitivity and 81.08% specificity in cross-validation and 80%/75% in testing.

Graves' hyperthyroidism was defined as stable when no progression to ophthalmopathy occurred over 18 months of follow-up. Hyperthyroidism patients were aged 18 to 65 years and newly diagnosed, with disease duration of less than 2 months. Patients with uncontrolled infections, other autoimmune diseases, pregnancy or lactation were excluded. Diagnoses were established on the basis of clinical symptoms, serum thyroxine and TRAb, thyroid ultrasound, and orbital computed tomography. PBMCs were isolated from 10 ml of fresh peripheral blood by Ficoll-Paque density gradient centrifugation. Total RNA was extracted using Trizol reagent, and RNA quality was assessed on an Agilent 2100 Bioanalyzer. TCR beta CDR3 regions were amplified from RNA transcripts. A first-round RT-PCR of the TCR CDR3 used the HTBI primer set with the Qiagen OneStep RT-PCR kit. A second multiplex PCR round built the libraries, followed by size selection and purification. Paired-end sequencing of the libraries was performed with 100 bp reads on an Illumina HiSeq2000. The source study handled its data this way. Raw data were processed with SOAPnuke, discarding reads with adapters, uncalled bases, mean Phred below 15, or no exact constant-primer or identifier match. COPE v1.2.5 was used to merge the high-quality paired reads, and each unique nucleotide sequence was defined as a clonotype. MiTCR v1.1 was used to align the clonotypes against IMGT TRBV, TRBD and TRBJ reference segments. Analysis was restricted to V-J combinations with a frequency above 0.0001, which covered roughly 99% of repertoires. A TCS score was defined as the ratio of F50 (clonal expansion) to E x V (chaos), with BLOSUM62-based TCRdist applied between CDR3 peptides within each V-J. Welch's t-statistics and random forest reduced around 510 V-J features to 13, which were used in a naive Bayes classifier (R e1071). The public sequencing data were trimmed at Q25 with fastp and processed into clonotypes with MiXCR by TCRdb, which kept only in-frame beta chains. Each CDR3 protein appears once, grouped with its most common genes and DNA. TCRdb's processing, not the authors', yielded these V and J calls. The sample table shows approximately 590,000 distinct CDR3 sequences, and less than 20% are seen once. The top ten clonotypes cover around 7.3% of the sample.

From the cysteine through the phenylalanine, the CDR3 covers 16 amino acids. Of the read, only the CDR3 DNA is kept; its 48 bases are in frame from base 1. After removal of 4 bases from V and 4 bases from J, the junction retains 9 bases not matched to a gene. From a lookup of the germline V gene, CDR1 and CDR2 are MGHRA and YSYEKL. Comment on this clonotype: What antigen it recognizes has not been identified. No much larger clone exists at a distance of one base, and base qualities are not known.

This chain is built from TRBV4-1 and TRBJ2-2; TRBD2 matches 7 bases in the middle. The sequenced material came from blood. The clonotype originates from a woman aged 25 to 39 with Graves' hyperthyroidism. The nucleotide sequence reads as follows: TGCGCCAGCAGCCGACCCCCGGGGACTATCACCGGGGAGCTGTTTTTT. Its protein product is CASSRPPGTITGELFF.